This entry concerns a single T cell receptor beta chain. The RNA input was about 0.45 to 1 ug, and it was reverse transcribed with random hexamers. TCRdb re-derived calls from the immunoSEQ multiplex PCR reads in MiXCR, one entry per CDR3 protein. The table has about 50,000 distinct CDR3 sequences, roughly 93% seen once. Blood CD8+ and CD4+ T cells underwent high-throughput TCR beta sequencing. TEMRA cells were FACS-enriched, and CD8+ and CD4+ T cells were isolated negatively. This entry belongs to a study of CD8 T cells in Susac syndrome. This clonotype was obtained from a human donor with multiple sclerosis. Material for sequencing was CD8+ T cells from PBMCs.

In nucleotides, the CDR3 is TGTGCCACCAGCCCAACAATGGAGAGCTACGAGCAGTACTTC. It encodes CATSPTMESYEQYF. This rearrangement joins TRBV15 to TRBJ2-7, with D uncertain. CDR3 length equals 14 residues. V was cut by 5 bases and J by 3 bases, with 14 bases left in between. CDR1 and CDR2 from the germline V gene are LNHNV and YYDKDF (reference sequence).